The next 15 T cell receptor beta chains were all read from a single sample in a study of blood T cell repertoires in COVID-19. Only in-frame clones appear in the TCRdb table, and some are missing; sequencing was by immunoSEQ multiplex PCR. The repertoire holds more than 10,000 clones, with around 72% as singletons. Sequenced: peripheral blood. The receptors were sampled from a human donor in a cohort sampled during active COVID-19.

V gene TRBV7-9 combines with J gene TRBJ2-1; TRBD1 agrees at 8 bases. CDR1 and CDR2 from the germline V gene are SEHNR and FQNEAQ (reference sequence). Unmatched junction bases numbered 9, after V lost 5 bases and J lost 0 bases. The CDR3 loop spans 17 amino acids. The CDR3 here is CASSTPVTGVSYNEQFF. CDR3 DNA sequence: TGTGCCAGCAGCACCCCGGTGACAGGGGTCTCCTACAATGAGCAGTTCTTC.

The CDR3 region has the DNA TGTGCCAGCAGCCCCTGGGACAGGTCGGTGGGGTCCTACGAGCAGTACTTC. Translated, it gives CASSPWDRSVGSYEQYF. The J gene is TRBJ2-7, the V gene TRBV5-5, with 8 bases aligning to TRBD1. V lost 4 bases to trimming and J lost 1 base; unmatched junction nucleotides: 13. CDR3 length: 17 residues. Germline-derived CDR1 and CDR2 are SGHKS and YYEKEE (reference sequence).

In this sample, this clone turned up once. The rearrangement links TRBV3-1 (or the pseudogene TRBV3-2) to TRBJ1-5, with 8 bases matching TRBD1. This CDR3 is 16 amino acids long. V gave up 4 bases and J gave up 6 bases; unmatched junction bases: 11. The germline CDR1 and CDR2 sequences are LGHDT and YNNKEL (reference sequence). The CDR3 sequence: CASSPRTGREVQPQHF. CDR3 DNA sequence: TGTGCCAGCAGCCCTAGGACAGGGCGAGAGGTTCAGCCCCAGCATTTT.

The chain links TRBV7-2 to TRBJ2-4; a possible D gene is TRBD2 (7 bases). The ends were cut back, 1 base at V and 8 bases at J, with 15 bases in the middle. The germline CDR1 and CDR2 sequences are SGHTA and FQGNSA. The CDR3 consists of 15 residues. CDR3 residues: CASSLGGGGRDIQYF. CDR3 coding DNA: TGTGCCAGCAGCTTAGGGGGCGGGGGCCGGGACATTCAGTACTTC.

The CDR3 nucleotides are TGTGCCAGCAGCCTTCGTGATACGCAGTATTTT. Translating gives CASSLRDTQYF. The rearrangement joins TRBV2 to TRBJ2-3, with unresolved D. The V and J ends lost 6 bases and 6 bases respectively, with 7 bases between them. Germline V gene lookup returns CDR1 SNHLY and CDR2 FYNNEI. This CDR3 has 11 residues. The full variable domain, with the rest looked up from reference TRBV2 and TRBJ2-3, is EPEVTQTPSHQVTQMGQEVILRCVPISNHLYFYWYRQILGQKVEFLVSFYNNEISEKSEIFDDQFSVERPDGSNFTLKIRSTKLEDSAMYFCASSLRDTQYFGPGTRLTVL.

This sequence joins TRBV7-2 and TRBJ1-1; TRBD1 matches at 7 bases. The ends lost 1 base at V and 0 bases at J; junction bases unmatched: 14. Germline loops: CDR1 SGHTA, CDR2 FQGNSA. CDR3 length: 19 amino acids. CDR3 bases: TGTGCCAGCAGCTTAGACCCTATAGGACAGGCCCCCATGAACACTGAAGCTTTCTTT. This sequence encodes CASSLDPIGQAPMNTEAFF. Drawing the rest from reference TRBV7-2 and TRBJ1-1, the complete variable domain is GAGVSQSPSNKVTEKGKDVELRCDPISGHTALYWYRQSLGQGLEFLIYFQGNSAPDKSGLPSDRFSAERTGGSVSTLTIQRTQQEDSAVYLCASSLDPIGQAPMNTEAFFGQGTRLTVV.

This CDR3 reads CASSFRTGWGGQYF. CDR3 nucleotide sequence: TGTGCCAGCAGCTTCAGGACAGGGTGGGGTGGGCAGTACTTC. This chain links TRBV5-6 with TRBJ2-7; 8 bases are a match to TRBD1. The CDR3 consists of 14 residues. CDR1 is SGHDT, CDR2 YYEEEE, per germline. The junction had 10 bases not matched to a gene; V was cut back by 2 bases and J by 9 bases.

The chain combines TRBV28 with TRBJ2-5; weak D call: TRBD2 (6 bases). Germline assignment: CDR1 MDHEN and CDR2 SYDVKM. This CDR3 has 12 amino acids. V lost 7 bases, J lost 5 bases, and 11 bases lay in between. The CDR3 region has the DNA TGTGCCAGCATGCGGGGTGGGGAGACCCAGTACTTC. It specifies CASMRGGETQYF.

J is TRBJ2-1 and V is TRBV5-6, with 10 nucleotides matching TRBD1. Germline V lookup: CDR1 SGHDT, CDR2 YYEEEE. J gave up 3 bases and V 2 bases, and 2 bases lay outside the gene matches. The CDR3 spans 15 residues. CDR3 bases: TGTGCCAGCAGCTTTCGGGACAGGGGCTACAATGAGCAGTTCTTC. This sequence encodes CASSFRDRGYNEQFF.

This clone was picked up a small number of times. The rearrangement joins TRBV7-9 to TRBJ1-2, with a weak D call TRBD1 (5 bases). V was pared by 5 bases and J by 8 bases, with 12 bases between. CDR3 size: 12 residues. The germline V gene has CDR1 SEHNR and CDR2 FQNEAQ (reference sequence). CDR3 residues: CASSTQEGGYTF. The CDR3 DNA reads as TGTGCCAGCAGCACCCAGGAGGGGGGCTACACCTTC.

The CDR3 nucleotides read TGCGCCAGCAGCAACCCGACTAGCGGGGAGACCCAGTACTTC. Translating gives CASSNPTSGETQYF. The rearrangement uses TRBV5-1 and TRBJ2-5; the match to TRBD2 covers 10 bases. Per germline, CDR1 SGHRS and CDR2 YFSETQ. The CDR3 has 14 amino acids. Trimming took 4 bases from V and 5 from J; bases not matched to a gene: 5. Drawing the rest from reference TRBV5-1 and TRBJ2-5, the complete variable domain is KAGVTQTPRYLIKTRGQQVTLSCSPISGHRSVSWYQQTPGQGLQFLFEYFSETQRNKGNFPGRFSGRQFSNSRSEMNVSTLELGDSALYLCASSNPTSGETQYFGPGTRLLVL.

The rearrangement joins TRBV24-1 to TRBJ1-2, with D perhaps matching TRBD1 (5 bases). CDR3 length: 14 amino acids. In germline, CDR1 is KGHDR, CDR2 SFDVKD. The V and J ends lost 6 bases and 2 bases respectively, with 12 bases between them. CDR3 sequence (DNA): TGTGCCACCAGTCCTCGACGGGGGAACTATGGCTACACCTTC. Translating gives CATSPRRGNYGYTF.

This clone has a handful of counts. The V gene is TRBV2, the J gene TRBJ1-2; 10 nucleotides match TRBD1. V gave up 2 bases and J gave up 0 bases; unmatched junction bases: 15. CDR3 length: 20 residues. Germline lookup yields CDR1 SNHLY and CDR2 FYNNEI. CDR3 amino acids: CASSEKWSGQGLLANYGYTF. CDR3 nucleotide sequence: TGTGCCAGCAGTGAAAAATGGTCGGGACAGGGGCTGTTAGCTAACTATGGCTACACCTTC.

This clone was counted once. The chain carries TRBV7-8 and TRBJ2-5; perhaps TRBD2 as D (5 bases). The V end was cut by 1 base, the J end by 7 bases, with 10 bases between. The CDR3 spans 13 residues. CDR1 and CDR2 from the germline V gene are SGHVS and FQNEAQ. CDR3: CASSLDGVGTQYF. DNA for the CDR3: TGTGCCAGCAGCTTAGACGGGGTGGGGACCCAGTACTTC.

This chain joins TRBV7-3 and TRBJ2-2; D is unresolved. This CDR3 is built from 14 residues. In germline, CDR1 is SGHTA, CDR2 FQGTGA. The germline V and J ends were trimmed by 2 bases and 8 bases, with 12 bases remaining between them. CDR3 nucleotides: TGTGCCAGCAGCTTACGTCACCAGGCGGGGGAGCTGTTTTTT. Protein: CASSLRHQAGELFF.